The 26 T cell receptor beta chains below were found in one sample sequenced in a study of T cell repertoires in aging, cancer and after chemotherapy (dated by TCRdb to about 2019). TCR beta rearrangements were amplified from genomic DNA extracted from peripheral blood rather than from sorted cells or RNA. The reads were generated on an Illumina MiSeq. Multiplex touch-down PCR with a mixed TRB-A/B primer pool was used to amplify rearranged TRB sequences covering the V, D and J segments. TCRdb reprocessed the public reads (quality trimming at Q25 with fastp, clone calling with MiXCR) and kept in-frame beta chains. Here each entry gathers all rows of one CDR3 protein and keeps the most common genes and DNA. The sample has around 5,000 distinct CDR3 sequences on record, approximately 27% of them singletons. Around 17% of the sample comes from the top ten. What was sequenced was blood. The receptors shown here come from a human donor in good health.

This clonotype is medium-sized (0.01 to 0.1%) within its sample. CDR3 coding DNA: TGTGCCAGTAGTATTCGGACTAGCGGGAGGAGGGGTGAGCAGTTCTTC. Protein sequence: CASSIRTSGRRGEQFF. The rearrangement joins TRBV19 to TRBJ2-1; 14 bases line up with TRBD2. Per the germline V gene, CDR1 is LNHDA and CDR2 is SQIVND (reference sequence). There are 16 residues in the CDR3. The V and J ends lost 3 bases and 9 bases, in that order; junction bases with no gene match: 7.

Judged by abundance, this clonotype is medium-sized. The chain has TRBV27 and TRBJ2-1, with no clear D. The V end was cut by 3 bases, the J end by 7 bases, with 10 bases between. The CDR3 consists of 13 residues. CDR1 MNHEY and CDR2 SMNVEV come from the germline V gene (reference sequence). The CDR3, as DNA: TGTGCCAGCAGTTTGGGCAGCGTAAATGAGCAGTTCTTC. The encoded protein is CASSLGSVNEQFF.

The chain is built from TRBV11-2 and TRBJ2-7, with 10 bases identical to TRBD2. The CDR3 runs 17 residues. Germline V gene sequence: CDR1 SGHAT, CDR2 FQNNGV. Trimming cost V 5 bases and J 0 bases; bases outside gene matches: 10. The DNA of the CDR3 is TGTGCCAGCAGCCCCTATCGGACTAGCGGAGGCTCCTACGAGCAGTACTTC. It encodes CASSPYRTSGGSYEQYF.

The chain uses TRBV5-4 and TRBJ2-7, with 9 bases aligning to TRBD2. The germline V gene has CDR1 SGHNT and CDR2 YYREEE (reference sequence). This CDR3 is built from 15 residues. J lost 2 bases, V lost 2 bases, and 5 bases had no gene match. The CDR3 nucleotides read TGTGCCAGCAGCTTTCAGGAGCGGGGGGCCTACGAGCAGTACTTC. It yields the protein CASSFQERGAYEQYF.

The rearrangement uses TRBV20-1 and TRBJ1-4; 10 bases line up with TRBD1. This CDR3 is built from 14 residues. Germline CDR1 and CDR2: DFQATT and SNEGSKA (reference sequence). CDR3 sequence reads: CSGEDRGKNEKLFF. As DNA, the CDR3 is TGCAGCGGGGAGGACAGGGGGAAAAATGAAAAACTGTTTTTT.

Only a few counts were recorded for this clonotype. As DNA, the CDR3 is TGTGCCAGCAGCTTGGGCGGGGGATTAAATGAGCAGTTCTTC. As protein: CASSLGGGLNEQFF. This chain connects TRBV5-4 to TRBJ2-1, with 7 bases identical to TRBD2. Germline trimming cut 0 bases from V and 7 bases from J; bases unmatched to any gene: 4. The length of the CDR3 is 14 residues. The germline gives CDR1 SGHNT, CDR2 YYREEE (reference sequence).

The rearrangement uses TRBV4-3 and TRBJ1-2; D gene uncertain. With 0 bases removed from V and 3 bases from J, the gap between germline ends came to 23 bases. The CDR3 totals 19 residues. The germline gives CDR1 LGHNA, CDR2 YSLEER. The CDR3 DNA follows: TGCGCCAGCAGCCAAGAAGGAAGTTTGGGGATTCCTACAGACTATGGCTACACCTTC. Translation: CASSQEGSLGIPTDYGYTF.

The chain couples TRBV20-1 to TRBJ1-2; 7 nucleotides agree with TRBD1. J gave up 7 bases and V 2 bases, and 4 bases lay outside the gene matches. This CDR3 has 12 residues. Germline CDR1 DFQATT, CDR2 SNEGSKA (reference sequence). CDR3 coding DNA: TGCAGTGCTAGACGCGACAGGGTTGGCTACACCTTC. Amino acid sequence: CSARRDRVGYTF.

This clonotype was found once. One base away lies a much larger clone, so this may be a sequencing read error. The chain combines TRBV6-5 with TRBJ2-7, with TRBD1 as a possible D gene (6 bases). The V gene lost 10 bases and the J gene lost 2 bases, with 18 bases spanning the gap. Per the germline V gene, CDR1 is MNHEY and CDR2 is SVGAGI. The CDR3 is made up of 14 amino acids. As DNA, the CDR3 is TGTGCCACCAGGCGAGGGGGACAAACCTACGAGCAGTACTTC. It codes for CATRRGGQTYEQYF.

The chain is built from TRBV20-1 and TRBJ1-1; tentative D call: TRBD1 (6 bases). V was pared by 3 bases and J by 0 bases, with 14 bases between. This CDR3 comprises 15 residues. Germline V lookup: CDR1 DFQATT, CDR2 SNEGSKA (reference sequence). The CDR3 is CSAREEGVMNTEAFF. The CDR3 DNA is TGCAGTGCTAGGGAGGAGGGGGTAATGAACACTGAAGCTTTCTTT.

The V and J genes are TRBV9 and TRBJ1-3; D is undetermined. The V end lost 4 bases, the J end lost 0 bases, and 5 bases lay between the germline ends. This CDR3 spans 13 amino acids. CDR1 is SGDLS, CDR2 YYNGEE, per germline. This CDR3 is CASSTLSGNTIYF. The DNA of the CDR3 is TGTGCCAGCAGCACCCTCTCTGGAAACACCATATATTTT.

The CDR3 protein is CASSLLGAGGLYEQFF. As DNA, the CDR3 is TGTGCCAGCAGTTTATTAGGGGCGGGAGGGTTGTATGAGCAGTTCTTC. V and J are TRBV28 and TRBJ2-1; 9 nucleotides agree with TRBD2. The junction had 9 bases not matched to a gene; V was cut back by 1 base and J by 8 bases. This CDR3 is built from 16 residues. Germline assignment: CDR1 MDHEN and CDR2 SYDVKM.

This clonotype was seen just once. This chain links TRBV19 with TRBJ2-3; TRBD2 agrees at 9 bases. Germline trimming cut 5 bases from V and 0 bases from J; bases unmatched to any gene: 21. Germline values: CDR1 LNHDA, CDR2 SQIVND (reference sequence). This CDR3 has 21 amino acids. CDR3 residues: CASSGRAGGHLALSSTDTQYF. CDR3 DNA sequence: TGTGCCAGTAGTGGACGAGCGGGGGGCCATCTCGCCCTTTCTAGCACAGATACGCAGTATTTT.

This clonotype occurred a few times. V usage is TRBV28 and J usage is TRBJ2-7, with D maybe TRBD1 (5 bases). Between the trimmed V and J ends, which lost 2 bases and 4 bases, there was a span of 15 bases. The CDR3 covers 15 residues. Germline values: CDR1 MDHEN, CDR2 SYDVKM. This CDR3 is CASSLLPGMAYEQYF. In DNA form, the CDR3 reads TGTGCCAGCAGTTTACTTCCAGGGATGGCATACGAGCAGTACTTC.

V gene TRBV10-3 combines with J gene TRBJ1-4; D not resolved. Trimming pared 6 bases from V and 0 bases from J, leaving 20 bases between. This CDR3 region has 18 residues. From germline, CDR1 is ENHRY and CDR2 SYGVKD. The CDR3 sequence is CAISMSNGSSSTNEKLFF. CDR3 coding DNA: TGTGCCATCAGCATGTCGAACGGCAGTTCTTCAACTAATGAAAAACTGTTTTTT.

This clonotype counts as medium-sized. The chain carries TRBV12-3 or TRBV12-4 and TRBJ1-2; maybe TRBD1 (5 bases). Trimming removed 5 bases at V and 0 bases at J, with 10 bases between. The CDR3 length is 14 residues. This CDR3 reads CASSPRQTNYGYTF. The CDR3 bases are TGTGCCAGCAGTCCTCGACAGACTAACTATGGCTACACCTTC.

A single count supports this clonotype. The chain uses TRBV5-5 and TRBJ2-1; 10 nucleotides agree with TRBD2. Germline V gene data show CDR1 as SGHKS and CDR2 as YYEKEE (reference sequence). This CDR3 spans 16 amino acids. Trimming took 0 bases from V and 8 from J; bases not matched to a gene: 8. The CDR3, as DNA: TGTGCCAGCAGCTTGGCCGGTAGCGGGAGGTTCGATGAGCAGTTCTTC. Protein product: CASSLAGSGRFDEQFF.

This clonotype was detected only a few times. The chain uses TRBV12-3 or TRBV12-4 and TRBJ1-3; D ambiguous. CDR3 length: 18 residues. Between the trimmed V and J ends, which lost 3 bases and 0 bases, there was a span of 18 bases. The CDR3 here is CASSLGSLRTNSGNTIYF. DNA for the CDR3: TGTGCCAGCAGTTTGGGCAGCCTAAGGACCAACTCTGGAAACACCATATATTTT.

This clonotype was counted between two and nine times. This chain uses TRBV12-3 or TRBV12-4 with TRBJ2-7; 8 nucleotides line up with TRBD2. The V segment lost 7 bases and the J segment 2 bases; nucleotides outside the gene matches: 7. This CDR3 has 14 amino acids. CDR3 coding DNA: TGTGCCAGCAATTCCGGGGGGGCCCCCTACGAGCAGTACTTC. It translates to CASNSGGAPYEQYF.

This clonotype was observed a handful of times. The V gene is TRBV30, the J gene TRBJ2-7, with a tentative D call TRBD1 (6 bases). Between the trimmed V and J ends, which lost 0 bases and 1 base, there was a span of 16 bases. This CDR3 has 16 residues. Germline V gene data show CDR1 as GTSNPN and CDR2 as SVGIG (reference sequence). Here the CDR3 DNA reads TGTGCCTGGAGTGTATGGGGACATCCGCGGTCCTACGAGCAGTACTTC. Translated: CAWSVWGHPRSYEQYF.

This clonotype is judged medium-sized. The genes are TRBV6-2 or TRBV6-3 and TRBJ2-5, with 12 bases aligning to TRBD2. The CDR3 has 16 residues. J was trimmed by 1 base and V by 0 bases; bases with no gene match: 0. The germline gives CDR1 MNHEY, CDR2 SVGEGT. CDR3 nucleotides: TGTGCCAGCAGTTACTCGACTAGCGGGGGCCAAGAGACCCAGTACTTC. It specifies CASSYSTSGGQETQYF.

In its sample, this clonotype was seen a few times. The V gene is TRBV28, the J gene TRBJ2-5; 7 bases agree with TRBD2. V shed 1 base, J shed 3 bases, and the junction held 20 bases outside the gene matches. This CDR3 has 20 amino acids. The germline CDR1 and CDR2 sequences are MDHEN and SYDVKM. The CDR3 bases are TGTGCCAGCAGTTTATCTCTGGGCGCGGGAGCCCTCCTGCCGGAAGAGACCCAGTACTTC. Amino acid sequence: CASSLSLGAGALLPEETQYF.

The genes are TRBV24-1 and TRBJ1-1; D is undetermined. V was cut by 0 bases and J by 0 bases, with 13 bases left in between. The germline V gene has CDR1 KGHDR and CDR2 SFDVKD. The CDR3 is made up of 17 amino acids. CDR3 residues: CATSDLRGCPMNTEAFF. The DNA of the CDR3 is TGTGCCACCAGTGATTTGCGGGGTTGTCCCATGAACACTGAAGCTTTCTTT.

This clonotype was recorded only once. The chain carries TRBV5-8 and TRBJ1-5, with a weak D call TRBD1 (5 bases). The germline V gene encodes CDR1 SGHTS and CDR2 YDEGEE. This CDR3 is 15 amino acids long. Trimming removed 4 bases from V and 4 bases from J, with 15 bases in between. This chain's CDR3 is CASSLDGASNQPQHF. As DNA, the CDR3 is TGTGCCAGCAGCCTTGACGGGGCTTCAAATCAGCCCCAGCATTTT.

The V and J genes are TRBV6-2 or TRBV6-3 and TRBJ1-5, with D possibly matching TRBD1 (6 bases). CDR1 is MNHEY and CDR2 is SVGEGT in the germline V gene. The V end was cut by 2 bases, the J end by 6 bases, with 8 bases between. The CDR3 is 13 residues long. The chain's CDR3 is CASSYQGSQPQHF. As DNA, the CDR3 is TGTGCCAGCAGTTACCAGGGGAGTCAGCCCCAGCATTTT.

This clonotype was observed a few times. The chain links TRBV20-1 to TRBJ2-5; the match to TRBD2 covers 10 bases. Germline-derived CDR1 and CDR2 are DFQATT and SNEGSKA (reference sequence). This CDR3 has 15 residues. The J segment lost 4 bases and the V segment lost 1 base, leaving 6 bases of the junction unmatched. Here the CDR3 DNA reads TGCAGTGCTAGAGTAATAGCGGGGGGTAGAGAGACCCAGTACTTC. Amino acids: CSARVIAGGRETQYF.